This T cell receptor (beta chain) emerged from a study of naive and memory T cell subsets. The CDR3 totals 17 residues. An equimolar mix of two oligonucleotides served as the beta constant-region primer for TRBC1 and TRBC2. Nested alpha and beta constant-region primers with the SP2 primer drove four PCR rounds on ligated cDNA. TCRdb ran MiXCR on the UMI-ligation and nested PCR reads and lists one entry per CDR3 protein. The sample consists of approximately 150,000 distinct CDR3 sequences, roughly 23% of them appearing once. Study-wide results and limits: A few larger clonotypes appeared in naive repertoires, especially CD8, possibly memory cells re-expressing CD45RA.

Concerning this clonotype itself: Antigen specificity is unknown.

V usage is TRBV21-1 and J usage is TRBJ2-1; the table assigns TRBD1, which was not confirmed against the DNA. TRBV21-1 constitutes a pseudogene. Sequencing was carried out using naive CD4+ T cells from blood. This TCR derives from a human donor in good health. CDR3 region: CASSKGTGGANYNEQFF. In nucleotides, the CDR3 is TGTGCCAGCAGCAAAGGAACAGGGGGGGCAAACTACAATGAGCAGTTCTTC.